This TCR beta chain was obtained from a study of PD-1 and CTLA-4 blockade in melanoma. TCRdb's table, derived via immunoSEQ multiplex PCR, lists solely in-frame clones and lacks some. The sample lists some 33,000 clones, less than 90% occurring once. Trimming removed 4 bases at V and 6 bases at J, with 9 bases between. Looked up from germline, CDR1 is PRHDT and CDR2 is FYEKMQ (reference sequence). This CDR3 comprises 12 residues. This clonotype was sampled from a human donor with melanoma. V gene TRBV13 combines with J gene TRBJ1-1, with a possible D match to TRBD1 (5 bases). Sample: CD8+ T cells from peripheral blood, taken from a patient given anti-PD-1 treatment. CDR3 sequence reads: CASSSGQSEAFF. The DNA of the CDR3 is TGTGCCAGCAGCTCAGGACAATCTGAAGCTTTCTTT.